A selection of T cell receptor beta chains follows, all from one sample in a study of cytomegalovirus exposure and HLA in healthy donors. This table comes from immunoSEQ multiplex PCR, and its TCRdb copy is limited to in-frame clones, with some not included. The table lists more than 95,000 clones, 76% of them singletons. The specimen sequenced was PBMCs. These receptor sequences come from a man aged 50-59 years in good health and CMV-seronegative. The CDR3 runs from the conserved cysteine through the conserved F or W. D genes are given only for firm matches. Size is stated for part of the rows, as once, few or many counts, or as a class when the clone is expanded.

clone_size d_call j_call v_call cdr3_nt cdr3_aa
- - TRBJ2-1 TRBV5-4 TGTGCCAGCAGGGCCTCAGGGATGGGCCCCTACAATGAGCAGTTCTTC CASRASGMGPYNEQFF
- TRBD1 TRBJ2-7 TRBV29-1 TGCAGCGTTGAAGATATGACAGGGGTTTCATACGAGCAGTACTTC CSVEDMTGVSYEQYF
few - TRBJ2-2 TRBV11-1 TGTGCCAGCAGCTTAGACAGCTACACCGGGGAGCTGTTTTTT CASSLDSYTGELFF
- - TRBJ1-1 TRBV7-9 TGTGCCAGCAGCTTCCTCGGCGTGGGAGGCACTGAAGCTTTCTTT CASSFLGVGGTEAFF
- - TRBJ1-1 TRBV5-1 TGCGCCAGCAGCTACCGGACAGACGAATGGGGCACTGAAGCTTTCTTT CASSYRTDEWGTEAFF
- - TRBJ2-3 TRBV5-1 TGCGCCAGCAGCTTGGGTGGCTTAGCCGGCACAGATACGCAGTATTTT CASSLGGLAGTDTQYF
- TRBD2 TRBJ2-1 TRBV4-2 TGTGCCAGCAGCCAAGTCCCTGGGAAGGGAGGGAATGAGCAGTTCTTC CASSQVPGKGGNEQFF
- TRBD2 TRBJ2-3 TRBV19 TGTGCCAGTGCATCGGCGGGGGGTAACACAGATACGCAGTATTTT CASASAGGNTDTQYF
- TRBD1 TRBJ1-2 TRBV23-1 TGCGCCACCCGGGACAGGGGGAGTGGCTACACCTTC CATRDRGSGYTF
- - TRBJ2-1 TRBV2 TGTGCCAGCAGTGAAACAGGGAACTACAATGAGCAGTTCTTC CASSETGNYNEQFF